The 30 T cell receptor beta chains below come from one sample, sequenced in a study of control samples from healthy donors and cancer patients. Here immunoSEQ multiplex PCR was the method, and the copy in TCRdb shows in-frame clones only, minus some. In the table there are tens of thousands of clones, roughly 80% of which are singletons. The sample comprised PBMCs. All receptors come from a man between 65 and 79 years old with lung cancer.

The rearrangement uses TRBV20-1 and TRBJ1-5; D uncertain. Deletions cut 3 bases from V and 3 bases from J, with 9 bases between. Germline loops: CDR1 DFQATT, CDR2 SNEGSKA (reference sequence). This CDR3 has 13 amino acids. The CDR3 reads CSASQGINQPQHF. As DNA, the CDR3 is TGCAGTGCTAGTCAAGGTATCAATCAGCCCCAGCATTTT.

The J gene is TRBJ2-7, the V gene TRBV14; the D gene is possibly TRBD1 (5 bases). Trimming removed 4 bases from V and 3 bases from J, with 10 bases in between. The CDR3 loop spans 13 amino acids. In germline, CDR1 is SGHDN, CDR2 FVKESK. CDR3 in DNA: TGTGCCAGCAGCCCAGACAGTAGCTACGAGCAGTACTTC. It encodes CASSPDSSYEQYF.

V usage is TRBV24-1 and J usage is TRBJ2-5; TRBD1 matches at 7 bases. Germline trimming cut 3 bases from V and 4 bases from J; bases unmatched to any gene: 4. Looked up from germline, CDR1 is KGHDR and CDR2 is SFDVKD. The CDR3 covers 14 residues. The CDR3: CATSDPRGPETQYF. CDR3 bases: TGTGCCACCAGTGATCCGAGGGGGCCAGAGACCCAGTACTTC.

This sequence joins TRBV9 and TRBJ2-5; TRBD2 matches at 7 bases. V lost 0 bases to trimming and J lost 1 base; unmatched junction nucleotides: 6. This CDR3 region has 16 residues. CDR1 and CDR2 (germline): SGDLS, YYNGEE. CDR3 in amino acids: CASSVAGTTSQETQYF. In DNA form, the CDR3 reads TGTGCCAGCAGCGTAGCCGGGACTACAAGCCAAGAGACCCAGTACTTC.

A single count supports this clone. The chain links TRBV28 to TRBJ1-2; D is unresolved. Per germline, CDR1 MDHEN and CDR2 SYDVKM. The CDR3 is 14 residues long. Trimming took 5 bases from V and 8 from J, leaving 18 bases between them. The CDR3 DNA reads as TGTGCCAGCAGTCCCCCGCAGGTAACTACCGGCTACACCTTC. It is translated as CASSPPQVTTGYTF.

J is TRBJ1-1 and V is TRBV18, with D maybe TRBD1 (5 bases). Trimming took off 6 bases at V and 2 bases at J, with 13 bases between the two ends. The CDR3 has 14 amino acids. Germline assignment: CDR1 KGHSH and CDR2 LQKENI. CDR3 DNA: TGTGCCAGCTCCCTCAAGACAGACAACACTGAAGCTTTCTTT. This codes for CASSLKTDNTEAFF.

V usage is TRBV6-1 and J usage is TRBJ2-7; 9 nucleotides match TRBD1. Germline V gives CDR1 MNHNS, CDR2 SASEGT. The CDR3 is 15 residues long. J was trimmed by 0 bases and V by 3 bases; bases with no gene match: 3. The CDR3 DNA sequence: TGTGCCAGCAGTGACGGGACAGGGCGCTCCTACGAGCAGTACTTC. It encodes CASSDGTGRSYEQYF.

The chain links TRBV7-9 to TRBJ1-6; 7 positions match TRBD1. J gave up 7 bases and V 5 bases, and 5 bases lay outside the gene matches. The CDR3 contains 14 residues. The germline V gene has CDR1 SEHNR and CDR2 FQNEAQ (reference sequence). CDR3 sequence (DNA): TGTGCCAGCAGCGCAGACAGGGACAATTCACCCCTCCACTTT. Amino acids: CASSADRDNSPLHF.

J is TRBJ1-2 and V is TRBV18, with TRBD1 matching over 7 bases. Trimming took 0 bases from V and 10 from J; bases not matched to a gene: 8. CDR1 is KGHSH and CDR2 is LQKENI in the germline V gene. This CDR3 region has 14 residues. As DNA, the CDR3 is TGTGCCAGCTCACCACCGGTCGGACAGGCGAACTACACCTTC. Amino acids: CASSPPVGQANYTF.

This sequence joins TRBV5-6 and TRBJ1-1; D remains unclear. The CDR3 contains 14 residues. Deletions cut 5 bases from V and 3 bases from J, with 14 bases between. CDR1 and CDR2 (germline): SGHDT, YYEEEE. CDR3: CASSLSWGDTEAFF. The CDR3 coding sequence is TGTGCCAGCAGTCTATCCTGGGGAGACACTGAAGCTTTCTTT.

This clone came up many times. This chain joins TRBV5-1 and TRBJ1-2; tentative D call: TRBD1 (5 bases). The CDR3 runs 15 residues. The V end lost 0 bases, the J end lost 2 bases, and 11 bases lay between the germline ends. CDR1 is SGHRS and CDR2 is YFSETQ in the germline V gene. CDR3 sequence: CASSLVDGANYGYTF. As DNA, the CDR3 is TGCGCCAGCAGCTTGGTGGATGGGGCCAACTATGGCTACACCTTC.

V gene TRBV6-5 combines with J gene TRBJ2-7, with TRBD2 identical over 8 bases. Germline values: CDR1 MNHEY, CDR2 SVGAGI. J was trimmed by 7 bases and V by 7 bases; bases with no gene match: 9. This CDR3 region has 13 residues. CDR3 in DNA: TGTGCCAGCATGCCCGGGACTAGGCGTGAGCAGTACTTC. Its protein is CASMPGTRREQYF.

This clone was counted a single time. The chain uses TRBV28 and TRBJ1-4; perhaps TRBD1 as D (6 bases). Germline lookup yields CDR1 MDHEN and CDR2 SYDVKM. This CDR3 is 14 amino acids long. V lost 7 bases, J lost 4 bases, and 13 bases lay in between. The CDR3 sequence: CASTKGHLNEKLFF. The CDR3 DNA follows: TGTGCCAGCACCAAGGGACACCTTAATGAAAAACTGTTTTTT.

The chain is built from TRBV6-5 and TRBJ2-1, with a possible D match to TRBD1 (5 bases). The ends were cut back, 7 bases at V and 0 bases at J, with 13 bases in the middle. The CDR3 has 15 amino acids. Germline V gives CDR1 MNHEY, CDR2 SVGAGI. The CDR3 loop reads CASKDPGISYNEQFF. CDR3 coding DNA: TGTGCCAGCAAAGACCCAGGGATCTCCTACAATGAGCAGTTCTTC.

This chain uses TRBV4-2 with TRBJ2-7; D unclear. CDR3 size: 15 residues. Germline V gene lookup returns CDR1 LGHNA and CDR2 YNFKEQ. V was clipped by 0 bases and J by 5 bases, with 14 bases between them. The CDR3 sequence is CASSQEKRLWDEQYF. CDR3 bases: TGTGCCAGCAGCCAAGAAAAGAGGCTTTGGGACGAGCAGTACTTC.

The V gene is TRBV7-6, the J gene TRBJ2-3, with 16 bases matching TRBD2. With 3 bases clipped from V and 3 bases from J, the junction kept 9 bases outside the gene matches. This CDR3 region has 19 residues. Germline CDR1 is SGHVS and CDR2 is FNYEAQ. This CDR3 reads CASSFSSPGLAGGTDTQYF. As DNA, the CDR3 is TGTGCCAGCAGCTTTTCGTCCCCGGGACTAGCGGGGGGGACAGATACGCAGTATTTT.

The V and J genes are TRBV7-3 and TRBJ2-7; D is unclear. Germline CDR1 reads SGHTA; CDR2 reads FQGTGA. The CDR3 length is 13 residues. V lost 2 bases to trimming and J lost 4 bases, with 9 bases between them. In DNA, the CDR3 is TGTGCCAGCAGCTTACGGCCCACTTACGAGCAGTACTTC. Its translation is CASSLRPTYEQYF.

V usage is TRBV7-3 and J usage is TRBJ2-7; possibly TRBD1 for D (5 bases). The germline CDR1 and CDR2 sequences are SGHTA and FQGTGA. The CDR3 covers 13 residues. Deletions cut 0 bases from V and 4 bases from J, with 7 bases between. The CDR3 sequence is CASSLTRDYEQYF. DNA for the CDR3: TGTGCCAGCAGCTTAACCAGGGATTACGAGCAGTACTTC. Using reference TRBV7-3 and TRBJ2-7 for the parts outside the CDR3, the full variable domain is GAGVSQTPSNKVTEKGKYVELRCDPISGHTALYWYRQSLGQGPEFLIYFQGTGAADDSGLPNDRFFAVRPEGSVSTLKIQRTERGDSAVYLCASSLTRDYEQYFGPGTRLTVT.

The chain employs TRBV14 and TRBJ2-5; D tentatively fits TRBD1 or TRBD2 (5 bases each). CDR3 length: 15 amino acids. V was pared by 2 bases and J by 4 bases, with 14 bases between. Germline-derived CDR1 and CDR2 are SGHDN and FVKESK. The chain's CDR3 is CASSQPPGRVETQYF. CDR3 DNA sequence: TGTGCCAGCAGCCAACCACCGGGACGCGTAGAGACCCAGTACTTC.

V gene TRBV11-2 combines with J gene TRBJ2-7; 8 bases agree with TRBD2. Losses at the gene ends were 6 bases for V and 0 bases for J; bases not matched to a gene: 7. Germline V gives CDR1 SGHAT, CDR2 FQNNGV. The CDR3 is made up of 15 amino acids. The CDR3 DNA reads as TGTGCCAGCAGGTCTAGCGGGCAAGGCTCCTACGAGCAGTACTTC. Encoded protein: CASRSSGQGSYEQYF.

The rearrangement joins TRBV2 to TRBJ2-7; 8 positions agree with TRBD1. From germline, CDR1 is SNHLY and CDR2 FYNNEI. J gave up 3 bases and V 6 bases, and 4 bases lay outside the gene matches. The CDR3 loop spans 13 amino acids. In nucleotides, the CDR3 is TGTGCCAGCAGCCGACAGGGGAACTACGAGCAGTACTTC. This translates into CASSRQGNYEQYF.

Written as DNA, the CDR3 is TGTGCCACCGGACTAGCGGGGGGGCAGGGTGAGCAGTTCTTC. This codes for CATGLAGGQGEQFF. The chain recombines TRBV6-5 with TRBJ2-1, with 15 bases aligning to TRBD2. This CDR3 has 14 residues. J gave up 9 bases and V 10 bases, and 7 bases lay outside the gene matches. In germline, CDR1 is MNHEY, CDR2 SVGAGI.

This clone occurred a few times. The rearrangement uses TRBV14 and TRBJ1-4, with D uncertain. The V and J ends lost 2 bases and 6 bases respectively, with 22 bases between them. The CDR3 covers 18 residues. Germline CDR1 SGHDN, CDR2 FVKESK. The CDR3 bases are TGTGCCAGCAGCCAATCCGGTCGGTCGGTTTTAAGGGATGAAAAACTGTTTTTT. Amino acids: CASSQSGRSVLRDEKLFF.

CDR3 sequence: CASSLQGGGADTQYF. The CDR3 bases are TGTGCCAGCAGCTTGCAGGGCGGCGGCGCAGATACGCAGTATTTT. The chain employs TRBV27 and TRBJ2-3; the D gene is possibly TRBD1 (5 bases). Germline CDR1 MNHEY, CDR2 SMNVEV (reference sequence). The V and J ends lost 6 bases and 4 bases respectively, with 17 bases between them. The CDR3 totals 15 residues.

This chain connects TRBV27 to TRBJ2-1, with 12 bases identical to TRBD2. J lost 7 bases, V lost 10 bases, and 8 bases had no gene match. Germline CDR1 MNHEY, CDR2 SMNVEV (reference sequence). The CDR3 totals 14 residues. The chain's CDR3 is CATLAGGHINEQFF. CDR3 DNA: TGTGCCACCCTAGCGGGGGGGCACATAAATGAGCAGTTCTTC.

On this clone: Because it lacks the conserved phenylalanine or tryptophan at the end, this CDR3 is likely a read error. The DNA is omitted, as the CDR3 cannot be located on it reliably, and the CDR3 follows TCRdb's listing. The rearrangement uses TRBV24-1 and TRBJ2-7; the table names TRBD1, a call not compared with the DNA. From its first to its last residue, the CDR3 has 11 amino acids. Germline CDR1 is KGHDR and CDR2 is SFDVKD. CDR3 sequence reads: CAKCRDRGRIG.

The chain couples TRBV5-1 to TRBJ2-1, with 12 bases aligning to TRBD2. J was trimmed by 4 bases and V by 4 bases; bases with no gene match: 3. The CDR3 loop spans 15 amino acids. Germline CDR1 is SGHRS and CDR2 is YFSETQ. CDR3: CASSRGLAGYNEQFF. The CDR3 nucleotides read TGCGCCAGCAGCCGGGGACTAGCGGGTTACAATGAGCAGTTCTTC.

The CDR3 spells CASRGQKTNYGYTF. CDR3 DNA sequence: TGTGCCAGTAGGGGACAGAAAACTAACTATGGCTACACCTTC. The genes are TRBV19 and TRBJ1-2; 7 nucleotides agree with TRBD1. Germline V lookup: CDR1 LNHDA, CDR2 SQIVND (reference sequence). V gave up 6 bases and J gave up 0 bases; unmatched junction bases: 4. The CDR3 runs to 14 residues.

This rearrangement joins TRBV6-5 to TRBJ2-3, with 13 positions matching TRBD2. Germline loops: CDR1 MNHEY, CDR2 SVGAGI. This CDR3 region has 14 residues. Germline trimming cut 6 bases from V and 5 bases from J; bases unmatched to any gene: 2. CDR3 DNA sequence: TGTGCCAGCAGGACTAGCGGGGGGAGAGATACGCAGTATTTT. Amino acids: CASRTSGGRDTQYF.

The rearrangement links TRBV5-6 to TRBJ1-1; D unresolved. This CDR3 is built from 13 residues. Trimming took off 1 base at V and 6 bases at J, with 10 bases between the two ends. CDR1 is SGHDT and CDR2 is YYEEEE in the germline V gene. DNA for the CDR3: TGTGCCAGCAGCTTGTCTTCCCAAGCTGAAGCTTTCTTT. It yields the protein CASSLSSQAEAFF.